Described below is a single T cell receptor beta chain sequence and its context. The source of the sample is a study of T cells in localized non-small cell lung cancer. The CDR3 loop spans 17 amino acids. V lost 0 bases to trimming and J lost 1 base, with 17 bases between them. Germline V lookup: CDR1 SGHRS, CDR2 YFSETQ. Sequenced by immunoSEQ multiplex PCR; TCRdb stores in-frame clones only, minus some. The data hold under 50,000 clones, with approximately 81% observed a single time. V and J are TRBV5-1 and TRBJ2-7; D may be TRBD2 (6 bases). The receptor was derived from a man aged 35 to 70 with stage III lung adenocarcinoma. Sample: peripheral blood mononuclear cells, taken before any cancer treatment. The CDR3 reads CASSLASVREASYEQYF. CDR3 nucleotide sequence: TGCGCCAGCAGCTTGGCCAGCGTGAGGGAGGCATCCTACGAGCAGTACTTC.